The T cell receptor beta chain under discussion was sequenced for a study of CD8+ T cells in alopecia areata. Sequencing templates came from extracted RNA that was reverse transcribed into cDNA. TCRdb's copy holds only in-frame clones and misses some; the assay was immunoSEQ multiplex PCR. The sample comprises about 200,000 clones, 56% of which are singletons, and roughly 5.3% rests with the top ten. From germline, CDR1 is SGHNT and CDR2 YYREEE (reference sequence). This CDR3 is built from 13 residues. The ends were cut back, 4 bases at V and 2 bases at J, with 6 bases in the middle. The source material was CD8+ T cells sorted from blood. The clonotype comes from a human donor in good health. The rearrangement uses TRBV5-4 and TRBJ2-2, with a weak D call TRBD1 (5 bases). CDR3 sequence reads: CASSGHNTGELFF. The CDR3 bases are TGTGCCAGCAGCGGACATAACACCGGGGAGCTGTTTTTT.